This TCR beta chain derives from a study of blood T cells in healthy people across ages. General study results and limits: Strong correlation linked observed beta diversity and percent naive T cells.

Using a J-beta primer mix together with a sample-barcoded 5' primer, a second PCR was run for about 6 to 11 cycles. Every sample gave at least 3 million paired-end reads containing CDR3. Via MiXCR, TCRdb re-called the 5' RACE reads, giving one row per CDR3 protein. The sample has 780,000 or so distinct CDR3 sequences, 56% seen once. The CDR3 runs to 15 residues. The ends were cut back, 6 bases at V and 0 bases at J, with 13 bases in the middle. On this clonotype itself: Its antigen is not identified.

The chain uses TRBV12-3 or TRBV12-4 and TRBJ2-3; D gene ambiguous. The clonotype was recovered from a man aged 40-49 years in good health. Sequenced input: blood. CDR3 DNA sequence: TGTGCCAGCAGCGCCGCCAGTACTAGCACAGATACGCAGTATTTT. Protein sequence: CASSAASTSTDTQYF.